Each of the 25 T cell receptor beta chains below was sequenced from the same sample in a study of T cells in Graves' hyperthyroidism and ophthalmopathy (dated by TCRdb to about 2019). Receptors were amplified or captured by multiplex PCR. Sequenced using an Illumina HiSeq 2000. TCR beta CDR3 regions were amplified from RNA transcripts. The first round of RT-PCR for the TCR CDR3 was performed with the HTBI primer set and the Qiagen OneStep RT-PCR kit. TCRdb ran its own pipeline on the public reads, namely fastp trimming at Q25 and MiXCR clone calling, and kept in-frame beta chains. Duplicate CDR3 protein sequences are folded into a single record with the most common DNA and genes. The sample data list over 500,000 distinct CDR3 sequences, and 17% of these were observed just once. The leading ten clones occupy roughly 18% of the sample. Sequencing was carried out using blood. Source of these receptors: a woman aged 18-29 years with Graves' ophthalmopathy.

This clonotype was seen only a few times. The CDR3 region has the DNA TGCAGTGCTAGAGAGGGCGCAGAGACTAGCGAGCAGTACTTC. It specifies CSAREGAETSEQYF. The gene calls are TRBV20-1 and TRBJ2-7, with TRBD2 as a possible D gene (6 bases). The CDR3 has 14 residues. CDR1 and CDR2 from the germline V gene are DFQATT and SNEGSKA (reference sequence). V was shortened by 0 bases and J by 6 bases, with 15 bases between the two germline ends.

This clonotype was observed at least ten times. The V gene is TRBV20-1, the J gene TRBJ1-2; the D is unclear. The CDR3 has 11 amino acids. Germline CDR1 reads DFQATT; CDR2 reads SNEGSKA (reference sequence). The V end lost 2 bases, the J end lost 7 bases, and 8 bases lay between the germline ends. The CDR3, as DNA: TGCAGTGCTAGATTCATACCTGGCTACACCTTC. Residues: CSARFIPGYTF.

This clonotype was observed many times. The genes are TRBV7-2 and TRBJ1-5; 7 bases map to TRBD1. The germline V gene has CDR1 SGHTA and CDR2 FQGNSA. This CDR3 contains 15 residues. The V and J ends lost 5 bases and 6 bases, in that order; junction bases with no gene match: 10. The CDR3 sequence: CASSQRQGRFQPQHF. The DNA of the CDR3 is TGTGCCAGCAGCCAACGACAGGGACGCTTTCAGCCCCAGCATTTT.

This clonotype was counted at least ten times. The chain joins TRBV5-1 to TRBJ1-1; D remains unclear. The CDR3 sequence is 15 residues long. Germline assignment: CDR1 SGHRS and CDR2 YFSETQ. Trimming removed 0 bases from V and 0 bases from J, with 9 bases in between. The CDR3 region has the DNA TGCGCCAGCAGCTTGGACAGACAAATGAACACTGAAGCTTTCTTT. It codes for CASSLDRQMNTEAFF. The full variable domain, in which reference TRBV5-1 and TRBJ1-1 provide the parts outside the CDR3, is KAGVTQTPRYLIKTRGQQVTLSCSPISGHRSVSWYQQTPGQGLQFLFEYFSETQRNKGNFPGRFSGRQFSNSRSEMNVSTLELGDSALYLCASSLDRQMNTEAFFGQGTRLTVV.

Ten or more counts support this clonotype. The chain combines TRBV20-1 with TRBJ2-1; TRBD2 might be the D (5 bases). This CDR3 spans 14 amino acids. The V gene lost 0 bases and the J gene lost 5 bases, with 11 bases spanning the gap. Germline lookup yields CDR1 DFQATT and CDR2 SNEGSKA (reference sequence). The CDR3 sequence: CSARDLSGHNEQFF. CDR3 coding DNA: TGCAGTGCTAGAGATCTGAGCGGCCACAATGAGCAGTTCTTC.

In this sample, this clonotype turned up a few times. The chain couples TRBV27 to TRBJ2-1; D remains unclear. The CDR3 extends over 17 amino acids. V lost 5 bases and J 1 base, leaving 18 bases between the germline ends. The V gene's germline CDR1 is MNHEY and CDR2 SMNVEV (reference sequence). The chain's CDR3 is CASSPHTTKGSYNEQFF. For the CDR3, the DNA is TGTGCCAGCAGTCCACACACTACCAAAGGTTCCTACAATGAGCAGTTCTTC.

In its sample, this clonotype was seen many times. The V gene is TRBV11-2, the J gene TRBJ2-7; a weak D match, TRBD1 (6 bases). The CDR3 spans 15 residues. Per the germline V gene, CDR1 is SGHAT and CDR2 is FQNNGV. V lost 0 bases, J lost 3 bases, and 12 bases lay in between. CDR3 protein: CASSLDPEGGYEQYF. The CDR3 DNA reads as TGTGCCAGCAGCTTAGATCCTGAAGGGGGCTACGAGCAGTACTTC.

This clonotype has a handful of counts. The chain is built from TRBV18 and TRBJ2-1, with D unresolved. CDR1 is KGHSH and CDR2 is LQKENI in the germline V gene. The V gene lost 0 bases and the J gene lost 5 bases, with 14 bases spanning the gap. There are 16 residues in the CDR3. CDR3 DNA sequence: TGTGCCAGCTCACCACCGGTAGCCCTTGAAAACAATGAGCAGTTCTTC. Protein: CASSPPVALENNEQFF. The full variable domain, its missing parts supplied by reference TRBV18 and TRBJ2-1, is NAGVMQNPRHLVRRRGQEARLRCSPMKGHSHVYWYRQLPEEGLKFMVYLQKENIIDESGMPKERFSAEFPKEGPSILRIQQVVRGDSAAYFCASSPPVALENNEQFFGPGTRLTVL.

In this sample, this clonotype turned up many times. The chain is built from TRBV11-2 and TRBJ1-5, with D possibly matching TRBD1 (5 bases). The CDR3 consists of 16 residues. Germline CDR1 reads SGHAT; CDR2 reads FQNNGV. V lost 0 bases, J lost 4 bases, and 13 bases lay in between. The DNA of the CDR3 is TGTGCCAGCAGCTTAGATCCCCGGACATATAATCAGCCCCAGCATTTT. It specifies CASSLDPRTYNQPQHF.

This clonotype was seen many times. V gene TRBV18 combines with J gene TRBJ1-4; D remains unclear. V dropped 4 bases and J dropped 6 bases, with 3 bases sitting between them. The CDR3 runs to 11 residues. CDR1 is KGHSH, CDR2 LQKENI, per germline. The CDR3 DNA reads as TGTGCCAGCTCACTCCATGAAAAACTGTTTTTT. As protein: CASSLHEKLFF.

The genes are TRBV20-1 and TRBJ2-2, with D possibly TRBD2 on 6 matching bases. The ends were cut back, 3 bases at V and 5 bases at J, with 13 bases in the middle. There are 14 residues in the CDR3. CDR1 is DFQATT, CDR2 SNEGSKA, per germline (reference sequence). The CDR3, as DNA: TGCAGTGCTAGTCAGGCGGGGACTACCGGGGAGCTGTTTTTT. Residues: CSASQAGTTGELFF.

The table lists this clonotype with many counts. The chain recombines TRBV2 with TRBJ1-2; D possibly corresponds to TRBD1 (6 bases). Looked up from germline, CDR1 is SNHLY and CDR2 is FYNNEI. This CDR3 is built from 13 residues. V lost 1 base and J lost 4, with 7 bases in between. The CDR3 DNA is TGTGCCAGCAGTGAAGAGACAGGCTATGGCTACACCTTC. Amino acid sequence: CASSEETGYGYTF.

This clonotype occurred a few times. V usage is TRBV9 and J usage is TRBJ2-3; TRBD2 agrees at 7 bases. The CDR3 has 15 residues. The V gene end was trimmed by 0 bases and the J gene end by 3 bases; junction bases not matched to a gene: 4. In germline, CDR1 is SGDLS, CDR2 YYNGEE. CDR3 protein: CASSVGAGKTDTQYF. CDR3 nucleotide sequence: TGTGCCAGCAGCGTAGGAGCGGGGAAGACAGATACGCAGTATTTT.

This clonotype was counted many times. The chain is built from TRBV11-2 and TRBJ2-1; D possibly corresponds to TRBD2 (5 bases). The CDR3 spans 12 residues. Germline CDR1 and CDR2: SGHAT and FQNNGV. V lost 5 bases and J 8 bases, leaving 10 bases between the germline ends. CDR3 nucleotides: TGTGCCAGCAGCCCTAGCCGGTATGAGCAGTTCTTC. Its protein is CASSPSRYEQFF.

The J gene is TRBJ2-2, the V gene TRBV7-8; 12 positions agree with TRBD2. The length of the CDR3 is 16 residues. Germline CDR1 and CDR2: SGHVS and FQNEAQ. V was clipped by 3 bases and J by 5 bases; unmatched bases: 4. CDR3 region: CASSFASGRVTGELFF. CDR3 nucleotides: TGTGCCAGCAGCTTTGCTAGCGGGAGGGTTACCGGGGAGCTGTTTTTT.

V and J are TRBV6-2 or TRBV6-3 and TRBJ2-3; 9 bases are shared with TRBD2. Germline CDR1 and CDR2: MNHEY and SVGEGT. Trimming removed 2 bases from V and 0 bases from J; junction bases left unmatched: 6. This CDR3 region has 17 residues. The CDR3: CASSYQPSGASTDTQYF. CDR3 sequence (DNA): TGTGCCAGCAGTTACCAGCCTAGCGGGGCTAGCACAGATACGCAGTATTTT.

The chain carries TRBV4-1 and TRBJ2-7; no reliable D call. From germline, CDR1 is MGHRA and CDR2 YSYEKL. This CDR3 has 14 amino acids. Between the trimmed V and J ends, which lost 1 base and 3 bases, there was a span of 10 bases. The CDR3 protein is CASSQGVANYEQYF. CDR3 DNA sequence: TGCGCCAGCAGCCAAGGGGTTGCCAACTACGAGCAGTACTTC.

This clonotype was seen at least ten times. J is TRBJ1-1 and V is TRBV11-2; D remains unclear. The CDR3 spans 10 residues. The germline V and J ends were trimmed by 3 bases and 6 bases, with 2 bases remaining between them. Germline V gene lookup returns CDR1 SGHAT and CDR2 FQNNGV. CDR3 protein: CASSFAEAFF. The DNA of the CDR3 is TGTGCCAGCAGCTTCGCTGAAGCTTTCTTT. Full variable domain (remainder filled in from reference TRBV11-2 and TRBJ1-1): EAGVAQSPRYKIIEKRQSVAFWCNPISGHATLYWYQQILGQGPKLLIQFQNNGVVDDSQLPKDRFSAERLKGVDSTLKIQPAKLEDSAVYLCASSFAEAFFGQGTRLTVV.

This clonotype was found a few times. V usage is TRBV6-1 and J usage is TRBJ1-2; TRBD1 agrees at 8 bases. The CDR3 is 18 residues long. The V gene's germline CDR1 is MNHNS and CDR2 SASEGT. V was pared by 8 bases and J by 3 bases, with 20 bases of the junction left unmatched. The CDR3 is CASSNRGTGGLEDYGYTF. In DNA, the CDR3 is TGTGCCAGCTCTAATCGGGGGACAGGAGGTTTGGAGGACTATGGCTACACCTTC.

This clonotype has ten or more counts. The J gene is TRBJ2-1, the V gene TRBV20-1, with TRBD2 identical over 8 bases. This CDR3 has 14 amino acids. V dropped 6 bases and J dropped 5; count of bases not matched to a gene: 9. In germline, CDR1 is DFQATT, CDR2 SNEGSKA (reference sequence). The CDR3 coding sequence is TGCAGTGCCTGGAGGCCTAGCGGGCACAATGAGCAGTTCTTC. Amino acid sequence: CSAWRPSGHNEQFF.

This clonotype was counted many times. V is TRBV12-3 or TRBV12-4 and J is TRBJ2-3; 8 nucleotides match TRBD2. The V gene end was trimmed by 5 bases and the J gene end by 7 bases; junction bases not matched to a gene: 8. This CDR3 spans 14 amino acids. Here the CDR3 reads CASSKAGASYTQYF. The CDR3 nucleotides read TGTGCCAGCAGTAAAGCGGGAGCCTCGTATACGCAGTATTTT.

At least ten counts were recorded for this clonotype. This rearrangement joins TRBV13 to TRBJ2-3, with 16 bases identical to TRBD2. This CDR3 spans 18 amino acids. Germline V gives CDR1 PRHDT, CDR2 FYEKMQ (reference sequence). The junction had 7 bases not matched to a gene; V was cut back by 4 bases and J by 3 bases. CDR3 loop: CASSSSGLAGGRTDTQYF. The CDR3, as DNA: TGTGCCAGCAGCTCCTCGGGACTAGCGGGAGGGCGGACAGATACGCAGTATTTT.

This clonotype was detected many times. The chain is built from TRBV29-1 and TRBJ2-1; weak D call: TRBD2 (7 bases). V lost 7 bases, J lost 6 bases, and 19 bases lay in between. CDR3 size: 14 residues. From germline, CDR1 is SQVTM and CDR2 ANQGSEA. The CDR3 DNA sequence: TGCAGCGCCACGCCGGGGGGCTCTTTCAATGAGCAGTTCTTC. The encoded protein is CSATPGGSFNEQFF.

V usage is TRBV25-1 and J usage is TRBJ1-3; 10 nucleotides align to TRBD1. Germline V gives CDR1 MGHDK, CDR2 SYGVNS. CDR3 size: 14 residues. Germline trimming cut 3 bases from V and 7 bases from J; bases unmatched to any gene: 3. The CDR3 bases are TGTGCCAGCAGTGACGACAGGGGGCCGAACACCATATATTTT. Protein: CASSDDRGPNTIYF.

With respect to this clonotype: Relative to the germline gene, one junction end is altered; a read error may explain this. This chain uses TRBV4-3 with TRBJ2-7; 10 bases are a match to TRBD1. CDR1 LGHNA and CDR2 YSLEER come from the germline V gene. This CDR3 has 15 amino acids. CDR3 coding DNA: TGCGCCAACAGCCAAGCGGGGACAGGGGATTACGAGCAGTACTTC. As protein: CANSQAGTGDYEQYF.